The T cell receptor (beta chain) described here comes from a study of T cell responses to AZD1222 COVID-19 vaccine (dated by TCRdb to the early 2020s). As for the study more broadly: AZD1222 recipients with second doses at about 4 weeks or about 12 weeks were pooled, because spike-specific TCR depth and breadth did not differ between schedules. Trial participants were enrolled by age into 18-55, 56-69 and 70-plus year subgroups, with around 140, 26 and 57 TCR-sequenced participants respectively. A total of just over 230 trial participants underwent TCR sequencing, of whom 200 to 220 had received two doses of AZD1222 and approximately 26 had received two doses of the MenACWY control vaccine. What the research found in general, with its limitations: After two AZD1222 doses, both the breadth and the depth of spike-specific TCRs were significantly higher than at day 0 and than in MenACWY recipients. Because no day 14 peak-response samples were available, repertoires were characterized only after the peak T cell response. The 56-69-year group was small, and its depth increase did not reach significance, likely because of low power. Epitopes outside the regions mutated in the B.1.351 and B.1.1.7 variants were reportedly recognized by nearly half of the unique spike-specific TCRs. Only five or six AZD1222 recipients were SARS-CoV-2 seropositive at baseline, limiting conclusions about previously exposed vaccinees. The whole spike protein was spanned by vaccine-associated CD4 TCRs, and dominant responses were seen in regions 160-218 and 743-854. Participants were mostly white British, with more females than males. The authors suggested clonal diversity may have been underestimated.

Taken with the paper, the label for time point translates to: baseline before first vaccination. Samples from vaccinated people were obtained from the UK trials COV001 and COV002, which included a single-blind randomized controlled phase 2/3 trial of AZD1222 (ChAdOx1 nCoV-19) in healthy adults. For TCRbeta chain sequencing, PBMC samples from trial participants were taken at day 0 and at day 28 after the second dose. Trimming removed 5 bases from V and 4 bases from J; the gene matches leave 4 bases unexplained. The CDR3 runs 14 amino acids, cysteine and phenylalanine included. The retained sequence is limited to the CDR3, 42 bases, with the frame set at the first base. Taken from the germline V gene, the CDR1 and CDR2 loops are SGHTA and FQGNSA. The CDR3 regions of human TCRbeta chains were analyzed by immunosequencing. The source study handled its data this way. TCRs in the repertoires were compared against a reference library of SARS-CoV-2-specific TCRs that had been generated with the MIRA antigen-specificity platform. Breadth was defined as the fraction of unique TCRs that were SARS-CoV-2-associated. Depth was defined as the fraction of total T cells that were SARS-CoV-2-associated. Using the MIRA data, each spike-specific TCR was assigned both to the spike region to which the TCR was reactive and to a CD4 or CD8 class. Log10-transformed breadth and depth values were compared by one-way ANOVA with Sidak's multiple comparisons tests. This is the immuneACCESS table as TCRdb keeps it, with only in-frame sequences that have V and J called. A part of the clones is gone; compared with another copy, unresolved V genes explain less than half, and the rest is unexplained. Clone size and the V and J calls come from that table; the DNA yielded D and trimming. The sample table shows 63,000 or so clones, and about 85% are seen once. Approximately 18% of the sample is in the top ten clones.

This clone has just one count. The antigen this receptor binds is unknown. No much larger clonotype is one base removed from it; base qualities were not supplied. Within the sample, other DNA sequences also encode this same CDR3. The sample here was peripheral blood, taken on day 0 of AZD1222 vaccination. This receptor was taken from an adult in good health. This receptor chain uses TRBV7-2 and TRBJ1-5; TRBD1 fits 8 bases in the junction. The DNA sequence is TGTGCCAGCAGCAGAACAGGGGGTAATCAGCCCCAGCATTTT. It codes for CASSRTGGNQPQHF.